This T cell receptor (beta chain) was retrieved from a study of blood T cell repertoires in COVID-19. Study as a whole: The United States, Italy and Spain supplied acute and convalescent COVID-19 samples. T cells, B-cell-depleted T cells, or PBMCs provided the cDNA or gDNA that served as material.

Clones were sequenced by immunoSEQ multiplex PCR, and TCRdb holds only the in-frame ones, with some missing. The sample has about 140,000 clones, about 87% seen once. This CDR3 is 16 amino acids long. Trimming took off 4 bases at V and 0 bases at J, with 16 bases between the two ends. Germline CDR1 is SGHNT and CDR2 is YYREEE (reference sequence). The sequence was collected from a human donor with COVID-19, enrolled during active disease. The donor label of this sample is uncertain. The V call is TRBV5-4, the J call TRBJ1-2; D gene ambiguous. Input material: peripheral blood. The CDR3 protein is CASSLEARPANYGYTF. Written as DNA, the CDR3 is TGTGCCAGCAGCCTGGAGGCCAGGCCAGCTAACTATGGCTACACCTTC.